This T cell receptor beta chain is drawn from a study of T cell responses to AZD1222 COVID-19 vaccine. Generated by immunoSEQ multiplex PCR, the TCRdb table keeps only in-frame clones and is missing some. This table holds roughly 180,000 clones, around 86% found once. The CDR3 is 14 residues long. The V end was cut by 5 bases, the J end by 0 bases, with 9 bases between. Germline V lookup: CDR1 SNHLY, CDR2 FYNNEI. Regarding the study as a whole: There were vaccine-associated CD4 TCRs across spike, dominant at 160-218 and 743-854. Two AZD1222 administrations were followed by greater Spike-specific TCR breadth and depth. Most donors were white British and more were female, and clonal diversity was possibly underestimated.

To note about this clone: Its antigen is unidentified.

The TCR was taken from an adult in good health. The material sequenced was peripheral blood, taken on day 0 of MenACWY control vaccination. This chain joins TRBV2 and TRBJ2-3, with D possibly being TRBD2 (5 bases). For the CDR3, the DNA is TGTGCCAGCAGTTCGGACTTCAGCACAGATACGCAGTATTTT. Translated: CASSSDFSTDTQYF.